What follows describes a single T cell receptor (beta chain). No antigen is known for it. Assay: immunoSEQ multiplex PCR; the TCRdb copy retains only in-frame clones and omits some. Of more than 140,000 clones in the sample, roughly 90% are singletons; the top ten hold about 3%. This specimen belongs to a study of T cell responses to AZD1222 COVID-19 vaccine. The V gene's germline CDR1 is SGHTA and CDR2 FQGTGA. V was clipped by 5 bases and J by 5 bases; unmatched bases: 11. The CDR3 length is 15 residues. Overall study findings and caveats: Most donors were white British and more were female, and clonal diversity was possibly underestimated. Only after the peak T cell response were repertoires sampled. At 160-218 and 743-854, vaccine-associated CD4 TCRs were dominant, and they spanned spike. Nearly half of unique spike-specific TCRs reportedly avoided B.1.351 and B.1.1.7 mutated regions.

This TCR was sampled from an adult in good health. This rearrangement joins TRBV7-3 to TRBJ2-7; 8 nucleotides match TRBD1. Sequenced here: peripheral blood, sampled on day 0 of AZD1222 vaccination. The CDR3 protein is CASSPSQDRDHEQYF. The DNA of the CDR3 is TGTGCCAGCAGCCCTTCTCAGGACAGGGACCACGAGCAGTACTTC.